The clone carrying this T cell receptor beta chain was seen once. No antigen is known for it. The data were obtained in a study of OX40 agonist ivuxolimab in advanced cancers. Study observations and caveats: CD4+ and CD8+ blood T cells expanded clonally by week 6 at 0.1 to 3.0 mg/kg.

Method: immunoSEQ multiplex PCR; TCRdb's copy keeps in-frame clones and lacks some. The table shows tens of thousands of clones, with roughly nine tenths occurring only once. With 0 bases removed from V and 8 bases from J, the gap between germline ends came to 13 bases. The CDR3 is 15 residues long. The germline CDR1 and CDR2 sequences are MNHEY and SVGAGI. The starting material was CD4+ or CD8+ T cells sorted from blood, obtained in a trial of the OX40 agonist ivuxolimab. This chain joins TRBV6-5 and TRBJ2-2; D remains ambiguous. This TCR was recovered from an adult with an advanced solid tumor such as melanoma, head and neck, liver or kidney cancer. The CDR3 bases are TGTGCCAGCAGTTACTCGCTTCGCATGGAGGGGGAGCTGTTTTTT. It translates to CASSYSLRMEGELFF.